This is a list of T cell receptor beta chains from one sample in a study of blood T cell repertoires in COVID-19. Repertoires were generated with immunoSEQ multiplex PCR, while TCRdb's copy carries only in-frame clones and drops some. This sample has roughly 180,000 clones, with 70% to 90% found just once. Sequences were obtained from peripheral blood. All receptors derive from a man aged 18-30 years with acute or convalescent COVID-19. CDR3s include the opening cysteine and the closing phenylalanine or tryptophan. D genes are given only for firm matches. Part of the rows lack a size; the others show once, few, many or a class for expanded clones.

>TRBD1|TRBJ2-1|few|TRBV7-9
CASSLIRGPYNEQFF
TGTGCCAGCAGCTTAATCAGGGGGCCCTACAATGAGCAGTTCTTC
>NA|TRBJ2-3|NA|TRBV19
CASSQRTDTQYF
TGTGCCAGTAGCCAGAGGACAGATACGCAGTATTTT
>NA|TRBJ1-5|NA|TRBV2
CASSETWSGGLSNQPQHF
TGTGCCAGCAGTGAAACGTGGTCCGGGGGGCTAAGCAATCAGCCCCAGCATTTT
>NA|TRBJ1-4|NA|TRBV11-1
CASSQQGTNEKLFF
TGTGCCAGCAGCCAACAGGGTACTAATGAAAAACTGTTTTTT
>TRBD1|TRBJ2-7|NA|TRBV7-9
CASSLALAGGSYEQYF
TGTGCCAGCAGCTTAGCGCTTGCAGGGGGCTCCTACGAGCAGTACTTC
>TRBD2|TRBJ2-5|NA|TRBV6-5
CASSYGQGGGAETQYF
TGTGCCAGCAGTTACGGTCAGGGCGGGGGGGCCGAGACCCAGTACTTC
>NA|TRBJ1-1|NA|TRBV5-4
CASSQQGINTEAFF
TGTGCCAGCAGCCAGCAGGGGATTAACACTGAAGCTTTCTTT
>NA|TRBJ1-3|NA|TRBV30
CAWSPPQASYGNTIYF
TGTGCCTGGAGTCCCCCACAGGCCAGTTATGGGAACACCATATATTTT
>TRBD2|TRBJ2-3|NA|TRBV7-3
CASSRNSGGRDTQYF
TGTGCCAGCAGCAGAAATAGCGGGGGACGAGATACGCAGTATTTT
>TRBD1|TRBJ1-5|NA|TRBV28
CASSFSGTGVMDQPQHF
TGTGCCAGCAGTTTCTCCGGGACAGGGGTGATGGATCAGCCCCAGCATTTT
>NA|TRBJ1-2|NA|TRBV24-1
CATSDSTGNGYTF
TGTGCCACCAGTGATTCCACAGGGAATGGCTACACCTTC
>TRBD1|TRBJ1-3|NA|TRBV4-1
CASSPGQGSNTIYF
TGCGCCAGCAGCCCAGGACAGGGGTCCAACACCATATATTTT
>NA|TRBJ1-2|NA|TRBV3-1/TRBV3-2
CASSQRGNYGYTF
TGTGCCAGCAGCCAACGGGGGAACTATGGCTACACCTTC
>TRBD2|TRBJ2-3|NA|TRBV7-2
CASSPYGGFRDTQYF
TGTGCCAGCAGCCCCTACGGGGGGTTCCGGGATACGCAGTATTTT
>TRBD1|TRBJ1-2|once|TRBV13
CASSQQGGTGDGYTF
TGTGCCAGCAGCCAACAAGGCGGGACAGGGGACGGCTACACCTTC
>NA|TRBJ1-1|NA|TRBV5-1
CASSAENTEAFF
TGCGCCAGCAGCGCAGAGAACACTGAAGCTTTCTTT
>NA|TRBJ2-6|few|TRBV7-5
CARSLIGGSGANVLTF
TGTGCCAGAAGCTTAATAGGGGGATCTGGGGCCAACGTCCTGACTTTC
>TRBD1|TRBJ2-2|NA|TRBV5-1
CASSLNSGTDTGELFF
TGCGCCAGCAGCCTAAACTCCGGGACAGACACCGGGGAGCTGTTTTTT
>NA|TRBJ2-7|NA|TRBV18
CASSPKQGSHEQYF
TGTGCCAGCTCACCAAAACAGGGTAGCCACGAGCAGTACTTC
>NA|TRBJ1-1|NA|TRBV18
CASSLPRQAGVSFTEAFF
TGTGCCAGCTCACTACCCAGACAGGCCGGGGTTTCGTTCACTGAAGCTTTCTTT
>TRBD1|TRBJ1-4|NA|TRBV3-1/TRBV3-2
CASSQGTGTNEKLFF
TGTGCCAGCAGCCAAGGGACAGGAACTAATGAAAAACTGTTTTTT
>TRBD1|TRBJ1-2|NA|TRBV3-1/TRBV3-2
CASSQETGSKGYTF
TGTGCCAGCAGCCAAGAGACAGGGTCTAAGGGCTACACCTTC
>TRBD2|TRBJ2-3|NA|TRBV28
CASSQRDVLADTQYF
TGTGCCAGCAGTCAGCGGGACGTGTTGGCAGATACGCAGTATTTT
>TRBD2|TRBJ2-2|NA|TRBV5-5
CASSPPSGGVTGELFF
TGTGCCAGCAGCCCCCCTAGCGGGGGGGTCACCGGGGAGCTGTTTTTT
>TRBD1|TRBJ2-5|NA|TRBV9
CASSPQGAGETQYF
TGTGCCAGCAGCCCGCAGGGGGCCGGGGAGACCCAGTACTTC
>TRBD1|TRBJ1-3|few|TRBV7-9
CASSRRQGATGNTIYF
TGTGCCAGCAGCCGCCGACAGGGGGCAACTGGAAACACCATATATTTT
>TRBD2|TRBJ2-3|once|TRBV5-1
CASKIAGGADTQYF
TGCGCCAGCAAAATCGCGGGGGGCGCAGATACGCAGTATTTT
>NA|TRBJ1-2|NA|TRBV4-2
CASSQDTGLYGYTF
TGTGCCAGCAGCCAAGATACAGGGCTTTATGGCTACACCTTC
>TRBD1|TRBJ2-5|NA|TRBV11-2
CASSPGDSVQETQYF
TGTGCCAGCAGCCCCGGGGACAGCGTTCAAGAGACCCAGTACTTC
>TRBD1|TRBJ1-2|NA|TRBV7-9
CASSPRTGVNYGYTF
TGTGCCAGCAGCCCTAGGACAGGGGTAAACTATGGCTACACCTTC
>NA|TRBJ1-2|NA|TRBV30
CAWSKNDRTLYGYTF
TGTGCCTGGAGTAAAAATGACAGAACCCTATATGGCTACACCTTC
>NA|TRBJ1-6|NA|TRBV6-5
CASLWAVGSPLHF
TGTGCCAGCCTTTGGGCAGTCGGCTCACCCCTCCACTTT
>NA|TRBJ1-5|NA|TRBV15
CATSREWGENQPQHF
TGTGCCACCAGCAGAGAGTGGGGGGAAAATCAGCCCCAGCATTTT
>NA|TRBJ1-5|NA|TRBV9
CASSTSGAGNQPQHF
TGTGCCAGCAGCACCTCAGGGGCCGGCAATCAGCCCCAGCATTTT
>TRBD1|TRBJ1-2|NA|TRBV5-1
CASSFPRTGGDGYTF
TGCGCCAGCAGCTTTCCACGGACAGGGGGCGATGGCTACACCTTC
>TRBD2|TRBJ2-1|NA|TRBV5-4
CASSLVRGGRNEQFF
TGTGCCAGCAGCTTGGTCCGGGGGGGCCGGAATGAGCAGTTCTTC
>NA|TRBJ1-4|NA|TRBV30
CAWSPISGGGDEKLFF
TGTGCCTGGAGCCCGATTAGTGGGGGCGGAGATGAAAAACTGTTTTTT
>NA|TRBJ2-4|NA|TRBV19
CASSIGQAKNIQYF
TGTGCCAGTAGTATTGGACAGGCCAAAAACATTCAGTACTTC
>NA|TRBJ1-5|NA|TRBV2
CASSEHSLNQPQHF
TGTGCCAGCAGTGAACACAGTCTCAATCAGCCCCAGCATTTT
>NA|TRBJ1-2|NA|TRBV29-1
CSVARDGYTF
TGCAGCGTTGCCCGAGATGGCTACACCTTC
>NA|TRBJ1-1|NA|TRBV4-1
CASSQVPRMNTEAFF
TGCGCCAGCAGCCAAGTACCGAGAATGAACACTGAAGCTTTCTTT
>NA|TRBJ2-2|NA|TRBV11-1
CASSLAPGSGTGELFF
TGTGCCAGCAGCTTAGCTCCGGGGTCGGGCACCGGGGAGCTGTTTTTT
>NA|TRBJ1-5|NA|TRBV6-5
CASSSQSNQPQHF
TGTGCCAGCAGTTCACAGAGCAATCAGCCCCAGCATTTT
>NA|TRBJ2-2|once|TRBV7-3
CASSRTLQSSGELFF
TGTGCCAGCAGCCGGACTTTACAGAGTTCCGGGGAGCTGTTTTTT
>TRBD2|TRBJ2-3|NA|TRBV7-2
CASSLTRAGDSTDTQYF
TGTGCCAGCAGCTTAACCCGAGCGGGGGATAGCACAGATACGCAGTATTTT
>NA|TRBJ1-5|NA|TRBV11-2
CASSLDSRGSNQPQHF
TGTGCCAGCAGCTTAGATTCGCGAGGAAGCAATCAGCCCCAGCATTTT